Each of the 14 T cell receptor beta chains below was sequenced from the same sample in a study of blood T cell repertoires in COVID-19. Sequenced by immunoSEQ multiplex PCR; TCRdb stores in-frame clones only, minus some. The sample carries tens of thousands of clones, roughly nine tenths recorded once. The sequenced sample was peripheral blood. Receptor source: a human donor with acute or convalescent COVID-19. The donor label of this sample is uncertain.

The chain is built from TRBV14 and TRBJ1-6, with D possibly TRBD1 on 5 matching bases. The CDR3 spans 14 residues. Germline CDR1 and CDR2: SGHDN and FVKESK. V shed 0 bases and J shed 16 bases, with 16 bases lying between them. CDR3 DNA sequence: TGTGCCAGCAGCCAAGAGGGCGTTCAGGACAATCTCCACTTT. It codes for CASSQEGVQDNLHF.

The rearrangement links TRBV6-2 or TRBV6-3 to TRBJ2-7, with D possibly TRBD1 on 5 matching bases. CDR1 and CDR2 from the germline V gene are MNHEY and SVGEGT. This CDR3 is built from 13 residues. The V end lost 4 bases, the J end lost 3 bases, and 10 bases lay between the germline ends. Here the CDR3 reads CASSFDSYYEQYV. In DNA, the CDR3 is TGTGCCAGCAGTTTCGACAGTTACTACGAGCAGTACGTC.

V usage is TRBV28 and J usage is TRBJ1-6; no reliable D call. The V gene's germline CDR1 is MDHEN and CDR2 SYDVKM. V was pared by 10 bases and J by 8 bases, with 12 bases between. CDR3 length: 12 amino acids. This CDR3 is CATRESDSPLHF. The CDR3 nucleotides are TGTGCCACACGGGAATCGGATTCACCCCTCCACTTT.

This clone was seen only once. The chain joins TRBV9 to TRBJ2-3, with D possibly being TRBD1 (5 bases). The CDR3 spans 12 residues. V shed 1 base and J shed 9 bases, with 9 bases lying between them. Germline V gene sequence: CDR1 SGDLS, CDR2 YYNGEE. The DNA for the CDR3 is TGTGCCAGCAGCGTAAGCGCAGGGACGCAGTATTTT. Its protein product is CASSVSAGTQYF.

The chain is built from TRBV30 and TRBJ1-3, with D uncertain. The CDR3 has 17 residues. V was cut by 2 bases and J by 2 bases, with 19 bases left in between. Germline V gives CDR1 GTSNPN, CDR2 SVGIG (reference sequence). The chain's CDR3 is CAWSPYPGLITGNTIYF. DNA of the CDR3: TGTGCCTGGAGTCCCTATCCGGGATTAATTACTGGAAACACCATATATTTT.

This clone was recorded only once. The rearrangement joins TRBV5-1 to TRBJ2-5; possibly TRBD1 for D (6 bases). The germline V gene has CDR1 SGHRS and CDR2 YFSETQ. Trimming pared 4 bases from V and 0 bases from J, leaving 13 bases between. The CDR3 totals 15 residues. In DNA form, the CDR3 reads TGCGCCAGCAGCGGCCGGGACACAAACCAAGAGACCCAGTACTTC. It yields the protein CASSGRDTNQETQYF. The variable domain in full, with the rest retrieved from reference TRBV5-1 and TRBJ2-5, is KAGVTQTPRYLIKTRGQQVTLSCSPISGHRSVSWYQQTPGQGLQFLFEYFSETQRNKGNFPGRFSGRQFSNSRSEMNVSTLELGDSALYLCASSGRDTNQETQYFGPGTRLLVL.

In DNA form, the CDR3 reads TGTGCCAGCAGTGCCCTGGGACTGGTCTACGAGCAGTACTTC. Translation: CASSALGLVYEQYF. The chain joins TRBV28 to TRBJ2-7; D is perhaps TRBD2 (6 bases). The V end was cut by 5 bases, the J end by 3 bases, with 14 bases between. Germline values: CDR1 MDHEN, CDR2 SYDVKM. The CDR3 has 14 amino acids.

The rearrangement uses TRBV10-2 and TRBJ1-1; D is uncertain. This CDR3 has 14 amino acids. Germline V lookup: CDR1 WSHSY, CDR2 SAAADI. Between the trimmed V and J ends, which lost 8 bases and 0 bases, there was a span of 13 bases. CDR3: CASQPRNMNTEAFF. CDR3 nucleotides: TGCGCCAGCCAACCCAGGAACATGAACACTGAAGCTTTCTTT.

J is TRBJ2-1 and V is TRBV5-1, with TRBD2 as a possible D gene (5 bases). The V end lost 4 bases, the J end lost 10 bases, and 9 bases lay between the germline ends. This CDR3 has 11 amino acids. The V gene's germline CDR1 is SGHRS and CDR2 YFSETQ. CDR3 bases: TGCGCCAGCAGCCTTAGAGGGGAGCAGTTCTTC. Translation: CASSLRGEQFF.

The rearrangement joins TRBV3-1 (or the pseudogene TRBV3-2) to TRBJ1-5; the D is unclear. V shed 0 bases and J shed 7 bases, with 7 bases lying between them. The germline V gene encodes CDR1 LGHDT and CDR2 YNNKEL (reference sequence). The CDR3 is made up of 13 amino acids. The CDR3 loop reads CASSQDLSQPQHF. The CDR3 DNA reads TGTGCCAGCAGCCAAGATTTGTCACAGCCCCAGCATTTT.

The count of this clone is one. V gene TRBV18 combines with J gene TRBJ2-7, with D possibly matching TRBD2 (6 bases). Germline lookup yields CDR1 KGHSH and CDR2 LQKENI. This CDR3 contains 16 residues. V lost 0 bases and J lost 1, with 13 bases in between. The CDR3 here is CASSPPGGRASYEQYF. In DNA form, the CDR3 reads TGTGCCAGCTCACCACCGGGAGGCAGAGCTTCCTACGAGCAGTACTTC.

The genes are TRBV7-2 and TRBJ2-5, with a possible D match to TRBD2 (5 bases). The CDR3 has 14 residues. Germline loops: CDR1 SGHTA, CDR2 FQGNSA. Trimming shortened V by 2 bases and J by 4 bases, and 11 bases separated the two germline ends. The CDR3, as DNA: TGTGCCAGCAGCTTACTAGCTCTGGGAGAGACCCAGTACTTC. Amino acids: CASSLLALGETQYF.

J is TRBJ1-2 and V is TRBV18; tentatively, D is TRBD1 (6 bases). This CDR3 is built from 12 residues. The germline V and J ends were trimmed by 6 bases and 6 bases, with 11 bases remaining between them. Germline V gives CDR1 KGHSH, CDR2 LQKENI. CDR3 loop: CASSSDSNGYTF. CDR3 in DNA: TGTGCCAGCTCGTCGGACAGCAATGGCTACACCTTC.

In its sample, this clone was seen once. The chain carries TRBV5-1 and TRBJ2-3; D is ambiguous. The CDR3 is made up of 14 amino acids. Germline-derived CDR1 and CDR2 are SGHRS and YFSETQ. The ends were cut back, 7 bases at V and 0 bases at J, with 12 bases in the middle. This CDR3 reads CASGRSPSTDTQYF. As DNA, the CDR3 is TGCGCCAGCGGTAGGAGTCCTAGCACAGATACGCAGTATTTT. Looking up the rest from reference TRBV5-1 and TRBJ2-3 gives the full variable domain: KAGVTQTPRYLIKTRGQQVTLSCSPISGHRSVSWYQQTPGQGLQFLFEYFSETQRNKGNFPGRFSGRQFSNSRSEMNVSTLELGDSALYLCASGRSPSTDTQYFGPGTRLTVL.